The TCR beta chain under discussion was sequenced for a study of CD4 T cells in relation to SARS-CoV-2 and coronaviruses. Study in general: PBMCs were cultured with antigen for approximately nine days before TCR beta sequencing.

Before the COVID-19 pandemic, during about 2010-2019, CD4+ T cells were taken from unexposed donors. The cells were cultured for 9 to 11 days before CD4+ T cells were isolated. Testing used SARS-CoV-2 S/N and four cold-coronavirus spikes on unexposed-donor CD4+ T cells, cells permitting. Generated by immunoSEQ multiplex PCR, the TCRdb table keeps only in-frame clones and is missing some. This repertoire shows tens of thousands of clones, about 78% found once; its top ten account for roughly an eighth. As regards this clone: The antigen is unknown.

The CDR3 extends over 15 amino acids. V trimming: 4 bases; J trimming: 3 bases; junction bases outside the gene matches: 3. Germline-derived CDR1 and CDR2 are SGHTA and FQGTGA. This chain connects TRBV7-3 to TRBJ2-2; 9 bases are shared with TRBD1. This clonotype was obtained from a human donor in good health. Sequencing was carried out using CD4+ T cells from PBMCs, cultured in vitro. The CDR3 is CASSYGQGHTGELFF. Written as DNA, the CDR3 is TGTGCCAGCAGCTACGGACAGGGGCACACCGGGGAGCTGTTTTTT.